What follows are 14 T cell receptor beta chains derived from one specimen sequenced in a study of cytomegalovirus exposure and HLA in healthy donors. The PCR contained 60 Vbeta and 13 Jbeta primers. Here immunoSEQ multiplex PCR was the method, and the copy in TCRdb shows in-frame clones only, minus some. The data contain about 120,000 clones, 60% to 85% of them seen just once; the ten biggest clones take up approximately 2.5%. The material sequenced was PBMCs. Receptors originate from a female donor in good health and CMV-seronegative.

This clone was seen a few times. The chain employs TRBV6-1 and TRBJ1-1; D remains ambiguous. V shed 0 bases and J shed 0 bases, with 8 bases lying between them. Germline V gene data show CDR1 as MNHNS and CDR2 as SASEGT. This CDR3 region has 15 residues. CDR3 loop: CASSEAFPMNTEAFF. Written as DNA, the CDR3 is TGTGCCAGCAGTGAAGCATTCCCAATGAACACTGAAGCTTTCTTT.

The table lists this clone with a count of one. J is TRBJ2-7 and V is TRBV6-5; D possibly corresponds to TRBD1 (7 bases). This CDR3 contains 14 residues. The V gene's germline CDR1 is MNHEY and CDR2 SVGAGI. V lost 8 bases to trimming and J lost 6 bases, with 20 bases between them. This chain's CDR3 is CASGANRGGGEQYF. CDR3 coding DNA: TGTGCCAGCGGAGCAAACAGGGGAGGCGGCGAGCAGTACTTC.

The table lists this clone with a count of one. The chain links TRBV21-1 to TRBJ2-3; the table's D call, TRBD1, was not checked against the DNA. TRBV21-1 is a documented pseudogene. This CDR3 is 15 amino acids long. The CDR3 DNA reads as TGTGCCAGCAGAACGGACAGGAGATTCACAGATACGCAGTATTTT. Protein sequence: CASRTDRRFTDTQYF.

The chain joins TRBV5-4 to TRBJ2-5, with TRBD2 as a possible D gene (6 bases). Trimming removed 1 base from V and 1 base from J, with 11 bases in between. Germline-derived CDR1 and CDR2 are SGHNT and YYREEE (reference sequence). CDR3 size: 15 residues. The CDR3 sequence is CASSLTAGTQETQYF. In DNA form, the CDR3 reads TGTGCCAGCAGCTTGACTGCGGGGACCCAAGAGACCCAGTACTTC.

This clone occurred a few times. V and J are TRBV1 and TRBJ2-5; the tabulated D call, TRBD2, remains unverified against the DNA. TRBV1 is marked as a pseudogene. This CDR3 has 14 amino acids. The CDR3 DNA sequence: TGCACCAGCAGCCTTGCGGGGGCCGGGGAGACCCAGTACTTC. This sequence encodes CTSSLAGAGETQYF.

The CDR3: CASRLRGQETQYF. CDR3 DNA: TGTGCCAGTAGGCTCAGGGGCCAAGAGACCCAGTACTTC. The J gene is TRBJ2-5, the V gene TRBV19; TRBD1 might be the D (6 bases). The CDR3 is made up of 13 amino acids. CDR1 and CDR2 from the germline V gene are LNHDA and SQIVND (reference sequence). Trimming took 6 bases from V and 1 from J, leaving 9 bases between them.

The chain joins TRBV2 to TRBJ2-1; D remains unclear. The CDR3 has 14 amino acids. CDR1 and CDR2 (germline): SNHLY, FYNNEI. Trimming pared 7 bases from V and 4 bases from J, leaving 14 bases between. This CDR3 reads CASIDSLGYNEQFF. As DNA, the CDR3 is TGTGCCAGCATCGACTCCCTAGGTTACAATGAGCAGTTCTTC.

The chain is built from TRBV10-3 and TRBJ1-2; possible D gene TRBD1, 5 bases. The CDR3 runs to 11 residues. The germline CDR1 and CDR2 sequences are ENHRY and SYGVKD. Trimming removed 8 bases at V and 4 bases at J, with 8 bases between. The CDR3 reads CAILDTYGYTF. In DNA form, the CDR3 reads TGTGCCATCCTGGACACCTATGGCTACACCTTC.

The chain couples TRBV25-1 to TRBJ2-3; D gene uncertain. Germline V gene data show CDR1 as MGHDK and CDR2 as SYGVNS. This CDR3 region has 15 residues. Deletions cut 5 bases from V and 0 bases from J, with 12 bases between. CDR3 sequence: CASSSSGVSTDTQYF. The CDR3 nucleotides are TGTGCCAGCAGTAGCTCCGGAGTAAGCACAGATACGCAGTATTTT. The variable domain in full, with the rest retrieved from reference TRBV25-1 and TRBJ2-3, is EADIYQTPRYLVIGTGKKITLECSQTMGHDKMYWYQQDPGMELHLIHYSYGVNSTEKGDLSSESTVSRIRTEHFPLTLESARPSHTSQYLCASSSSGVSTDTQYFGPGTRLTVL.

Only one count was recorded for this clone. This sequence joins TRBV4-3 and TRBJ1-4; a possible D gene is TRBD1 (5 bases). The CDR3 runs 16 residues. The germline V gene has CDR1 LGHNA and CDR2 YSLEER. The V end lost 0 bases, the J end lost 10 bases, and 18 bases lay between the germline ends. DNA for the CDR3: TGCGCCAGCAGCCAAGATCGACTGGACATAAGGAGAAAACTGTTTTTT. It codes for CASSQDRLDIRRKLFF.

The V and J genes are TRBV6-1 and TRBJ2-5; the D gene is possibly TRBD1 (6 bases). The CDR3 has 13 residues. The V gene lost 3 bases and the J gene lost 1 base, with 6 bases spanning the gap. Germline CDR1 MNHNS, CDR2 SASEGT. The chain's CDR3 is CASSDRGQETQYF. The CDR3 DNA is TGTGCCAGCAGTGACAGGGGCCAAGAGACCCAGTACTTC.

The chain is built from TRBV10-3 and TRBJ1-2; 8 nucleotides match TRBD1. Germline V gene lookup returns CDR1 ENHRY and CDR2 SYGVKD. There are 17 residues in the CDR3. J gave up 6 bases and V 0 bases, and 12 bases lay outside the gene matches. In DNA form, the CDR3 reads TGTGCCATCAGTGAGTCGACACAAAGAGACAGGGGTGATGGCTACACCTTC. Amino acids: CAISESTQRDRGDGYTF.

The V call is TRBV28, the J call TRBJ1-5; weak D call: TRBD1 (6 bases). Per the germline V gene, CDR1 is MDHEN and CDR2 is SYDVKM. The length of the CDR3 is 13 residues. V gave up 5 bases and J gave up 8 bases, with 13 bases separating them. The CDR3 is CASSDWTAKPQHF. CDR3 DNA sequence: TGTGCCAGCAGTGATTGGACAGCAAAGCCCCAGCATTTT.

The chain couples TRBV9 to TRBJ1-5, with no clear D. Per germline, CDR1 SGDLS and CDR2 YYNGEE. V lost 0 bases to trimming and J lost 4 bases, with 8 bases between them. The CDR3 extends over 14 amino acids. CDR3 DNA: TGTGCCAGCAGCGTAGGAGGGTTTAATCAGCCCCAGCATTTT. Protein sequence: CASSVGGFNQPQHF.